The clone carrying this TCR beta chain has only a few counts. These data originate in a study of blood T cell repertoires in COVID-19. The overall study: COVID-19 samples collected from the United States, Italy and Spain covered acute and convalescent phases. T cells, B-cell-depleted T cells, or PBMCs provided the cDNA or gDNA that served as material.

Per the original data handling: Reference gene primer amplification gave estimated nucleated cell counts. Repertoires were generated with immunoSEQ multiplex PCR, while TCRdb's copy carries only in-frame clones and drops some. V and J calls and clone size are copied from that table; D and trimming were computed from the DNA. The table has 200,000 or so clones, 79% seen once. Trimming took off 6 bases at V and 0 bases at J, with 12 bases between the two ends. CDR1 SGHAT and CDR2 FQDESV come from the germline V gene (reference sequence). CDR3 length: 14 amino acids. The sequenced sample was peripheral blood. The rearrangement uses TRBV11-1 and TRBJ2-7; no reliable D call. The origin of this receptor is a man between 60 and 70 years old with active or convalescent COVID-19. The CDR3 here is CASSTEYSSYEQYF. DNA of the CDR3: TGTGCCAGCAGTACCGAGTACAGCTCCTACGAGCAGTACTTC.